This paragraph covers one T cell receptor beta chain sequence. This clone occurred once. There is no known antigen for this receptor. Per-base quality was not reported, and no clone a single base away is much larger than it. Donors were healthy HIV-negative adults with no recently reported acute infections or vaccinations. Every donor was a Caucasian adult residing in Nashville, Tennessee, USA. Magnetic negative selection was used to enrich CD4+ T cells, after which naive cells were positively selected on CD45RA and the negative fraction became the memory subset. Blood was collected by leukapheresis, and PBMCs were isolated by Ficoll-Histopaque density gradient centrifugation and then cryopreserved in liquid nitrogen vapor phase. Purity and quantity of every magnetically sorted T cell population were checked by analytical flow cytometry. Genomic DNA was isolated from every sorted fraction and measured by UV absorbance on a Nanodrop 2000c.

TCR CDR3 regions were amplified from genomic DNA by multiplex PCR using the deep immunoSEQ assay. Genomic DNA extracted from each cell subset was distributed evenly over all wells of several immunoSEQ 96-well plates, and each plate served as one replicate. For sorted subsets, each replicate PCR was loaded with 200 ng genomic DNA, equivalent to 25,000 to 35,000 T cell genomes. The purified libraries were quantified using a Qubit 3.0 fluorometer, sized with a Bioanalyzer 2100, and then quantified again using the KAPA Library Quantification kit. Every immunoSEQ 96-well plate was sequenced on a separate single-read 150-cycle Illumina NextSeq 550 flow cell. The source study handled its data this way. The immunoSEQ output contained only junctional sequences without quality scores, so filtering could not match that applied to full-length reads. Sequences were annotated with PyIR, a Python wrapper for IgBLAST v1.9, and V/J genes and CDR3 were assigned using IMGT germline references. Reads were removed for weak V/J assignments (E-value above 1e-6), missing CDR3, stop codons, out-of-frame junctions, or ambiguous translated residues. V3J clonotypes were defined as sequences sharing the same inferred V gene, J gene, and CDR3 amino acid sequence. Percentage overlap between repertoires was calculated by dividing the number of shared unique clonotypes by the size of the smaller repertoire. Repertoire richness was assessed with RTK rarefaction, the Chao1 estimator, and Recon v2.1 estimates of unobserved clonotypes. Generation probabilities for all TCRbeta clonotypes obtained by the gDNA method from a few donors were computed using OLGA. Here the immuneACCESS table is served through TCRdb, limited to in-frame sequences with V and J called. Missing clones are a known gap in these copies; in checked studies unresolved V genes cover under half, and the rest lacks a known reason. V and J calls and clone size are those listed in that table; D and trimming were worked out from the DNA. The table for this sample lists millions of clones; approximately 95% of them were counted only once. The biggest ten clones account for more than 0.1% of the sample.

This specimen belongs to a study of shared clonotypes between healthy human individuals (dated by TCRdb to 2018 to 2020). For context, the study as a whole: Two women and a few men aged 18 to 49 years were included in the cohort. Per donor, three plates each were used for CD4 naive and CD4 memory, two for CD8 naive, and one for CD8 memory. To increase sequencing depth and limit assay-specific biases, TCR repertoire library preparation and sequencing were carried out by different laboratories using diverse techniques. Leukapheresis yielded between about 0.85 and 10 billion PBMCs per donor. The study deeply sequenced blood TCR repertoires of five healthy adults to estimate repertoire size and the extent of clonotype sharing between individuals. Results the study describes overall, beyond this receptor: Estimated clonotype richness was generally larger for naive than for memory subsets. Higher generation probabilities were observed for clonotypes shared by all four sorted-subset donors than for non-shared clonotypes. Pairwise subsampling indicated that sequencing depth was expected to affect the degree of clonotype sharing among donors. Sampling was restricted to blood, and TCR repertoires in tissue are likely to differ from TCR repertoires in blood. The small number of donors limited the genetic and exposure-history diversity represented. Incomplete sequencing was indicated by rarefaction of sorted-subset datasets, despite the large sequencing depth. Sharing across several donors was observed for about 5% of naive CD4, over 3% of naive CD8, about 2.3% of memory CD4, and about 0.4% of memory CD8 clonotypes.

The CDR3 starts with the cysteine, ends with the phenylalanine, and has 14 residues. The retained sequence is limited to the CDR3, 42 bases, with the frame set at the first base. The germline V gene specifies MNHNS as CDR1 and SASEGT as CDR2. V is shortened by 1 base, J by 5 bases, and the region joining them spans 11 bases. The chain is encoded by TRBV6-1 joined to TRBJ2-5; the D gene is perhaps TRBD1 or TRBD2, each of them matching over 5 bases. What was sequenced was naive CD4+ T cells sorted from blood. The cell subset or site label corresponds to: CD45RA+ positively selected. This clonotype originated in a man between 18 and 29 years old in good health. The CDR3: CASSEGIGTETQYF. The DNA sequence follows: TGTGCCAGCAGTGAAGGAATAGGGACGGAGACCCAGTACTTC.